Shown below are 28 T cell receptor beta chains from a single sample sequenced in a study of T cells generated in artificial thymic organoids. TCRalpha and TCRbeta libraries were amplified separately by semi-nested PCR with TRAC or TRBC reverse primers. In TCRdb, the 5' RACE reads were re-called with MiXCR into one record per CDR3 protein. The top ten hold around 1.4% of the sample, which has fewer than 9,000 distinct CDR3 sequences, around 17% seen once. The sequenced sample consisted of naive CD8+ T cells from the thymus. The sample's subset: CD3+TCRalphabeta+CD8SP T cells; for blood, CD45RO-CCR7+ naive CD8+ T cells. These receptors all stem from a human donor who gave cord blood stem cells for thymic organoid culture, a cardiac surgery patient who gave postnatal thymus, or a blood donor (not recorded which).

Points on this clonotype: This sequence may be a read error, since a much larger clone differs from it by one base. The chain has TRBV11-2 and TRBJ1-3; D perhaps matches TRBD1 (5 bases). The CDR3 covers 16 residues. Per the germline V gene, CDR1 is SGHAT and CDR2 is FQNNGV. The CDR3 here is CASSSKRTISGNAIYF. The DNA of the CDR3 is TGTGCCAGCAGCTCCAAACGGACAATCTCTGGAAACGCCATATATTTT.

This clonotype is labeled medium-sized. The CDR3 DNA sequence: TGTGCCAGCACCAGACAGGACAAGAAAGCTTTCTTT. It codes for CASTRQDKKAFF. This chain connects TRBV7-9 to TRBJ1-1, with D maybe TRBD1 (6 bases). CDR1 is SEHNR and CDR2 is FQNEAQ in the germline V gene (reference sequence). Between the trimmed V and J ends, which lost 7 bases and 9 bases, there was a span of 15 bases. The CDR3 has 12 residues. The variable domain in full, with the rest retrieved from reference TRBV7-9 and TRBJ1-1, is DTGVSQNPRHKITKRGQNVTFRCDPISEHNRLYWYRQTLGQGPEFLTYFQNEAQLEKSRLLSDRFSAERPKGSFSTLEIQRTEQGDSAMYLCASTRQDKKAFFGQGTRLTVV.

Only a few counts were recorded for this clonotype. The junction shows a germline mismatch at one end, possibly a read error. CDR3 region: CASSKGGQDKDF. CDR3 coding DNA: TGTGCCAGCAGTAAGGGTGGGCAGGATAAGGACTTC. V gene TRBV2 combines with J gene TRBJ2-4, with D unclear. CDR1 and CDR2 (germline): SNHLY, FYNNEI. The CDR3 sequence is 12 residues long. Filled out from reference TRBV2 and TRBJ2-4, the complete variable domain reads EPEVTQTPSHQVTQMGQEVILRCVPISNHLYFYWYRQILGQKVEFLVSFYNNEISEKSEIFDDQFSVERPDGSNFTLKIRSTKLEDSAMYFCASSKGGQDKDFGAGTRLSVL.

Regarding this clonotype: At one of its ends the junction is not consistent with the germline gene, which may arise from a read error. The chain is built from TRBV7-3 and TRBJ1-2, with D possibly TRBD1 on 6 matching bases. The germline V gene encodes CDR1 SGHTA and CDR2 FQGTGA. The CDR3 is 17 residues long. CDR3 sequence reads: CASSLTYDKQGNYDYTF. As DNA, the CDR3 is TGTGCCAGCAGCTTAACGTACGATAAACAGGGAAACTATGACTACACCTTC.

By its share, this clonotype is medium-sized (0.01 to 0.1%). The CDR3: CASSLTSVSDTQYF. The CDR3 DNA reads TGTGCCAGTAGCCTCACTAGCGTCAGCGATACGCAGTATTTT. The V gene is TRBV19, the J gene TRBJ2-3, with TRBD2 identical over 7 bases. The germline V gene encodes CDR1 LNHDA and CDR2 SQIVND (reference sequence). This CDR3 has 14 residues. J lost 6 bases, V lost 6 bases, and 9 bases had no gene match. The full variable domain, with the rest looked up from reference TRBV19 and TRBJ2-3, is DGGITQSPKYLFRKEGQNVTLSCEQNLNHDAMYWYRQDPGQGLRLIYYSQIVNDFQKGDIAEGYSVSREKKESFPLTVTSAQKNPTAFYLCASSLTSVSDTQYFGPGTRLTVL.

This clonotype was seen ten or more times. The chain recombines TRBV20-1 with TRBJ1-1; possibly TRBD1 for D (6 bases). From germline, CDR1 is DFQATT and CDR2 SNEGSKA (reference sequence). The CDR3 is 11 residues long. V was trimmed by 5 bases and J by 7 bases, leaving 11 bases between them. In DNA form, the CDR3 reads TGCAGTGCTTTAACGGGACATGAAGCTTTCTTT. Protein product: CSALTGHEAFF.

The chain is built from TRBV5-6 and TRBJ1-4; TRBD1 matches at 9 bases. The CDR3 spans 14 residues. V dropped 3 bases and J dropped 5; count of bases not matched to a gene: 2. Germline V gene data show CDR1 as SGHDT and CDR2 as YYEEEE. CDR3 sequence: CASSSGTGNEKLFF. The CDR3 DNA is TGTGCCAGCAGCTCCGGGACAGGGAATGAAAAACTGTTTTTT.

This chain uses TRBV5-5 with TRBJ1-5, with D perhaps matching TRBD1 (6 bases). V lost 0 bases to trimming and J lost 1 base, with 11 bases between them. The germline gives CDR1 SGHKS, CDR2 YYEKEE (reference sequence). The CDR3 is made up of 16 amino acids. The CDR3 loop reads CASSLVGGGSNQPQHF. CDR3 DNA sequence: TGTGCCAGCAGCTTGGTAGGGGGAGGAAGCAATCAGCCCCAGCATTTT.

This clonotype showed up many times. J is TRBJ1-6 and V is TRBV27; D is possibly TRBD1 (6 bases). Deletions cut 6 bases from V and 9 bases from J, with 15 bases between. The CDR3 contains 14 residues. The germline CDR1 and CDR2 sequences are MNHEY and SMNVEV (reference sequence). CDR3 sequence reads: CASRKTGTSSPLHF. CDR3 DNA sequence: TGTGCCAGCAGAAAAACCGGGACATCTTCACCCCTCCACTTT.

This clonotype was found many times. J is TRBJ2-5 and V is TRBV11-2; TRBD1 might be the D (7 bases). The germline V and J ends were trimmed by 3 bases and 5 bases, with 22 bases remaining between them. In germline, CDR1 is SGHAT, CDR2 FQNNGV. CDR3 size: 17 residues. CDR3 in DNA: TGTGCCAGCAGCTTCGGGCGACAGGGAGGTAGATGGGAGACCCAGTACTTC. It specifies CASSFGRQGGRWETQYF. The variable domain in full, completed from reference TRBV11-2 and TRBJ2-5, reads EAGVAQSPRYKIIEKRQSVAFWCNPISGHATLYWYQQILGQGPKLLIQFQNNGVVDDSQLPKDRFSAERLKGVDSTLKIQPAKLEDSAVYLCASSFGRQGGRWETQYFGPGTRLLVL.

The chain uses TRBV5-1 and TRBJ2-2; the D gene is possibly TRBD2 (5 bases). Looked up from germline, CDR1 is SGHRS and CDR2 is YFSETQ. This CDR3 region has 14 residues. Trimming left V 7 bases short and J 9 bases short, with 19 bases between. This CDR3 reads CASSRVPSPRELFF. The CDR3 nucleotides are TGCGCCAGCTCGAGGGTTCCTTCCCCCCGGGAGCTGTTTTTT. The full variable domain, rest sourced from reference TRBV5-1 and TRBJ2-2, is KAGVTQTPRYLIKTRGQQVTLSCSPISGHRSVSWYQQTPGQGLQFLFEYFSETQRNKGNFPGRFSGRQFSNSRSEMNVSTLELGDSALYLCASSRVPSPRELFFGEGSRLTVL.

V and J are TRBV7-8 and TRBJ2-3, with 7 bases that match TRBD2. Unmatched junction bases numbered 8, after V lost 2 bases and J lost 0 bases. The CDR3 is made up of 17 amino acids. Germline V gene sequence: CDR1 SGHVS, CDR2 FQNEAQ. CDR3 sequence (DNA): TGTGCCAGCAGCTTATACCAGGCGGGAGAGAGCACAGATACGCAGTATTTT. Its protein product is CASSLYQAGESTDTQYF. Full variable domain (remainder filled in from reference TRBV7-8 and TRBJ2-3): GAGVSQSPRYKVAKRGQDVALRCDPISGHVSLFWYQQALGQGPEFLTYFQNEAQLDKSGLPSDRFFAERPEGSVSTLKIQRTQQEDSAVYLCASSLYQAGESTDTQYFGPGTRLTVL.

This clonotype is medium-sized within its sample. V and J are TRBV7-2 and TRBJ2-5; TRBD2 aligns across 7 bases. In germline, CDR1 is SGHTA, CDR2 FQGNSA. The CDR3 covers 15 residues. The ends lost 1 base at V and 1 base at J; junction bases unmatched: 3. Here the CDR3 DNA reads TGTGCCAGCAGCTTAGGTTTAGCGGGCCAAGAGACCCAGTACTTC. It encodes CASSLGLAGQETQYF.

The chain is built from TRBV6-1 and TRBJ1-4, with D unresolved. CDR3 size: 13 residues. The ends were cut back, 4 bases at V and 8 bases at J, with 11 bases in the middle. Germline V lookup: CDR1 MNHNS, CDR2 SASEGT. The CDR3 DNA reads TGTGCCAGCAGTGTCGGGGTATTGGAAAAACTGTTTTTT. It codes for CASSVGVLEKLFF.

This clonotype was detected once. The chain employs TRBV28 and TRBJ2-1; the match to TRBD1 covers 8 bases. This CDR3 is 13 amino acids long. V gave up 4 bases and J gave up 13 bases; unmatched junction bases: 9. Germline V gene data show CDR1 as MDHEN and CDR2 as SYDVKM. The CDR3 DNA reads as TGTGCCAGCAGTTCGGACGCCGGACAGGGCCAGTTCTTC. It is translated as CASSSDAGQGQFF.

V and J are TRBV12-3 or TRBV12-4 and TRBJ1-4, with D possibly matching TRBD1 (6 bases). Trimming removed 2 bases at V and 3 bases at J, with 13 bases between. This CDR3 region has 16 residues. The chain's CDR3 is CASSLSGGRANEKLFF. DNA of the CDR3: TGTGCCAGCAGTTTATCGGGGGGCAGGGCTAATGAAAAACTGTTTTTT.

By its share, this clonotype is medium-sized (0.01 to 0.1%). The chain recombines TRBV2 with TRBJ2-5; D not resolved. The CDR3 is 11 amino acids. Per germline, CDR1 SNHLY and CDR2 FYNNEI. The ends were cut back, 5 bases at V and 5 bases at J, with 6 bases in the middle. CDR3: CASSPRETQYF. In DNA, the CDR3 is TGTGCCAGCAGTCCTCGGGAGACCCAGTACTTC.

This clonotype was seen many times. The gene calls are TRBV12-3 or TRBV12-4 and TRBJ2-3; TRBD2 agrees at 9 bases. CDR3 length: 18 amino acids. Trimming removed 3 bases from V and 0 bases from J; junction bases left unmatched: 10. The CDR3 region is CASSFWLAGKTSTDTQYF. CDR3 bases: TGTGCCAGCAGTTTTTGGCTAGCGGGAAAGACTAGCACAGATACGCAGTATTTT.

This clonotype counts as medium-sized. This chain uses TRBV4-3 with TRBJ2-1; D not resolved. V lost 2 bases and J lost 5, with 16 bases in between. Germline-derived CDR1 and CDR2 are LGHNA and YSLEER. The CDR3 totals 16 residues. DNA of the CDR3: TGCGCCAGCAGCCAACTGTCTGGCCCTCCCCACAATGAGCAGTTCTTC. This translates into CASSQLSGPPHNEQFF.

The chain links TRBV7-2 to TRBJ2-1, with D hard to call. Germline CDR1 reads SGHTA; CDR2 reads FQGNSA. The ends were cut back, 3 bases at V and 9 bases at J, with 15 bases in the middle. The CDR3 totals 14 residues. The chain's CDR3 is CASSFLLMGSEQFF. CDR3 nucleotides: TGTGCCAGCAGCTTTCTGTTGATGGGGTCTGAGCAGTTCTTC.

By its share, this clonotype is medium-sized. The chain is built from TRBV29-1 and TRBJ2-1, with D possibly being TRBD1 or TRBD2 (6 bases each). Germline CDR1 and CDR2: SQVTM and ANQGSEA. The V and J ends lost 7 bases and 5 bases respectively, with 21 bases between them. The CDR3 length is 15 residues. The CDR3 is CSAKRGDTLNNEQFF. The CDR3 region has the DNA TGCAGCGCCAAAAGGGGGGACACCCTGAACAATGAGCAGTTCTTC.

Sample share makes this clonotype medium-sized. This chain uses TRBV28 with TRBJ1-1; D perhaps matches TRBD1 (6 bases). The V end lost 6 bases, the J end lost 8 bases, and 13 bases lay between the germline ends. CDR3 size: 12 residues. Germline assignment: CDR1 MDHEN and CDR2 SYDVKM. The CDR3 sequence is CASSPSGVEAFF. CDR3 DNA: TGTGCCAGCAGCCCATCAGGGGTAGAAGCTTTCTTT.

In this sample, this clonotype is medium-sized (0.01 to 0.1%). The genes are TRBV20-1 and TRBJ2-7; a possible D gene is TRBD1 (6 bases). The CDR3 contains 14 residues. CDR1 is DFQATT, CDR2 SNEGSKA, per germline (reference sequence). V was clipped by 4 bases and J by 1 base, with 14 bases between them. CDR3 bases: TGCAGTGCTACTAGACAGGTGCCGTCCTACGAGCAGTACTTC. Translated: CSATRQVPSYEQYF.

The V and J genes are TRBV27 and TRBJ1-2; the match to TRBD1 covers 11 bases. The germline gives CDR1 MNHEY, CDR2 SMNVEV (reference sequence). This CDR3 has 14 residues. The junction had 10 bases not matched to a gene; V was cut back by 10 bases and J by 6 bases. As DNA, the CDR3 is TGTGCCACAGTGTCCGGGACAGGGGGTCATGGCTACACCTTC. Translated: CATVSGTGGHGYTF.

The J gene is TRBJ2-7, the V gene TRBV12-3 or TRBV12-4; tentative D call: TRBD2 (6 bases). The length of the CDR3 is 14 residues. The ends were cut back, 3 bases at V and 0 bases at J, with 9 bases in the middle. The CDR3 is CASSLEGVSYEQYF. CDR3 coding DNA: TGTGCCAGCAGTTTGGAGGGAGTCTCCTACGAGCAGTACTTC.

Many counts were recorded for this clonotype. As DNA, the CDR3 is TGCGCCAGCAGCCCCATTTGGTCCTACGAGCAGTACTTC. It encodes CASSPIWSYEQYF. The chain uses TRBV4-1 and TRBJ2-7; D not resolved. V lost 4 bases and J 1 base, leaving 8 bases between the germline ends. Germline CDR1 is MGHRA and CDR2 is YSYEKL. The CDR3 runs to 13 residues.

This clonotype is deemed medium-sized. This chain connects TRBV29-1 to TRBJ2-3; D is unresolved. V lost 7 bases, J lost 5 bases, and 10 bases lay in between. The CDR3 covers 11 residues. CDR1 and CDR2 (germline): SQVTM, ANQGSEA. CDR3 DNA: TGCAGCGGTAGTCCAGTAGATACGCAGTATTTT. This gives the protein CSGSPVDTQYF.

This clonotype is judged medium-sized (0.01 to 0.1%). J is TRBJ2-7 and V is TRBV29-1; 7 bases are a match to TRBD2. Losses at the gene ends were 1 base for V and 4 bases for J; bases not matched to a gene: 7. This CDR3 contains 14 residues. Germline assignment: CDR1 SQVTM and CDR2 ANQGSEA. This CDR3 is CSVEGRETEYEQYF. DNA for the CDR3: TGCAGCGTTGAAGGGCGGGAGACGGAATACGAGCAGTACTTC.